This TCR beta chain was identified in a study of Ad26.COV2.S vaccination and SARS-CoV-2 variants. Study as a whole: Among those in the COV1001 Ad26.COV2.S trial arm was the donor. Each vaccinee took Ad26.COV2.S intramuscularly, once or twice 56 days apart. Overall study results and limits: Recipients of vaccine and of placebo showed similar breadth of their non-spike TCR repertoires.

Noted treatment: 19 received Ad26.COV2.S at low or high dose, single or two shots; several received placebo; per-sample allocation not given. It was on day 63 after the first vaccine or placebo injection that samples were taken. The individual, an adult aged 18-55 years, was a donor in Boston. Germline assignment: CDR1 LNHNV and CDR2 YYDKDF (reference sequence). This CDR3 spans 15 amino acids. With V trimmed by 0 bases and J by 7 bases, 5 bases remained unmatched. TCRdb's copy holds only in-frame clones and misses some; the assay was immunoSEQ multiplex PCR. The repertoire consists of about 350,000 clones, with about 89% occurring once and the leading ten covering roughly 4.8%. About this clone: Its antigen is unidentified.

This sample comprised peripheral blood, obtained in a trial of Ad26.COV2.S vaccine versus placebo. The sequence derives from a person between 18 and 65 years old who received the Ad26.COV2.S COVID-19 vaccine or a placebo. The chain couples TRBV15 to TRBJ1-5, with 8 bases that match TRBD1. CDR3: CATSRDGQGGQPQHF. The CDR3 DNA reads TGTGCCACCAGCAGAGACGGACAGGGAGGGCAGCCCCAGCATTTT.